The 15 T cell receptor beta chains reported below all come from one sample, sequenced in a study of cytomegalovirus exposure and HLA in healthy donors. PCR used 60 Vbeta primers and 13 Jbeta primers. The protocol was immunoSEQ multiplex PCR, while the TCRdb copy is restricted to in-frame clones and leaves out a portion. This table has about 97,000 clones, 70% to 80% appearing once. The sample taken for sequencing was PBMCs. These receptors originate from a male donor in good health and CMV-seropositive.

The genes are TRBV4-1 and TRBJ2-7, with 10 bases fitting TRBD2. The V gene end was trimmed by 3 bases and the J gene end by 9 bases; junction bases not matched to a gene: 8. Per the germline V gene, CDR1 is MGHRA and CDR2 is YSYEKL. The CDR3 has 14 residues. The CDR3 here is CASSQSLAGWVQYF. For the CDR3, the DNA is TGCGCCAGCAGCCAGTCACTAGCGGGATGGGTGCAGTACTTC.

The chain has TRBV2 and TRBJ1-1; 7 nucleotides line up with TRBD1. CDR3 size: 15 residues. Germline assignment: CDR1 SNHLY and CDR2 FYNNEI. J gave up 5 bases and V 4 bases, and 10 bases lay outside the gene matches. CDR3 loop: CASSGQSRGQTEAFF. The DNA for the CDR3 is TGTGCCAGCAGTGGTCAGAGTAGGGGGCAAACTGAAGCTTTCTTT.

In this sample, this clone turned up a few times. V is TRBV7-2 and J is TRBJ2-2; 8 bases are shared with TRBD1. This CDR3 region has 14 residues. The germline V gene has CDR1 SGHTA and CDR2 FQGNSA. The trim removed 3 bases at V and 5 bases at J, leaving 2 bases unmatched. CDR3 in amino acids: CASSFNRGTGELFF. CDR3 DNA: TGTGCCAGCAGCTTCAACAGGGGGACCGGGGAGCTGTTTTTT. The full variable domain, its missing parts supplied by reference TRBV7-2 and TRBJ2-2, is GAGVSQSPSNKVTEKGKDVELRCDPISGHTALYWYRQSLGQGLEFLIYFQGNSAPDKSGLPSDRFSAERTGGSVSTLTIQRTQQEDSAVYLCASSFNRGTGELFFGEGSRLTVL.

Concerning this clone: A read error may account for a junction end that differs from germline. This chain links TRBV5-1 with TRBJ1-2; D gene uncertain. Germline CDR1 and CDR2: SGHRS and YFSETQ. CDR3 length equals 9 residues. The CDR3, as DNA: TGCGCCAGCAGCTTGGATCCCTGCTTC. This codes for CASSLDPCF.

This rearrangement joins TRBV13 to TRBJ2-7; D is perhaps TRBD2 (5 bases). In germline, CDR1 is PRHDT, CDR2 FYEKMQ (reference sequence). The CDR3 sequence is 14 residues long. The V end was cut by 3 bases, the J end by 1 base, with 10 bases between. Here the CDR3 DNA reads TGTGCCAGCAGCTTGGGTAGCGCATCCTACGAGCAGTACTTC. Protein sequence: CASSLGSASYEQYF.

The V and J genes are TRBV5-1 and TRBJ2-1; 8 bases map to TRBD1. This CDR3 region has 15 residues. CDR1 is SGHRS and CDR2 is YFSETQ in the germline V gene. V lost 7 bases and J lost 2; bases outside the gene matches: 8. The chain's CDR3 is CASRLGQGTYNEQFF. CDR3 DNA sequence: TGCGCCAGCCGCCTTGGACAGGGCACCTACAATGAGCAGTTCTTC.

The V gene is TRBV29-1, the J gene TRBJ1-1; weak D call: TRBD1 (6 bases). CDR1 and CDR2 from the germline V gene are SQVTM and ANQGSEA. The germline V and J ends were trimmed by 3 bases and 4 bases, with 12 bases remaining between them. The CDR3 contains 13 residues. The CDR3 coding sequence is TGCAGCGTTGATCGCAGGGGCAGCACTGAAGCTTTCTTT. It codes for CSVDRRGSTEAFF.

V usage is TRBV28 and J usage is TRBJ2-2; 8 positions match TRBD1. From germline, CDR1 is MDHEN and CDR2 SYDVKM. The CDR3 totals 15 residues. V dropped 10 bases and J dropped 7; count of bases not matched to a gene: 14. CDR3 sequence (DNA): TGTGCCATCCTTTTGGGACAGGAGGGAGGCGGGGAGCTGTTTTTT. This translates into CAILLGQEGGGELFF.

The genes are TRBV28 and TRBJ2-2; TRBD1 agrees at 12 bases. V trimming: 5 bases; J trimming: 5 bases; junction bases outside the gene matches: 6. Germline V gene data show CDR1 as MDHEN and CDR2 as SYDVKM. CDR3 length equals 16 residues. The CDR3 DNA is TGTGCCAGCAGTCTGGGGGGACAGGGGGCAACCGGGGAGCTGTTTTTT. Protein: CASSLGGQGATGELFF.

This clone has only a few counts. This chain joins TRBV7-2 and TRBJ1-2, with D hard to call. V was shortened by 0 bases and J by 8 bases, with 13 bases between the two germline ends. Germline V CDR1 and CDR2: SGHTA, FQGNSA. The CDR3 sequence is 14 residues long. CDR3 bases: TGTGCCAGCAGCTTAGCGCCCGAAGGGAGCGGCTACACCTTC. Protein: CASSLAPEGSGYTF.

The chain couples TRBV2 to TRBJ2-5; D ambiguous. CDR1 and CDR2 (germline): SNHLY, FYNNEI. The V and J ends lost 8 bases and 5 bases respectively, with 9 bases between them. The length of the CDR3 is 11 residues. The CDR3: CASLRSETQYF. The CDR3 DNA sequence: TGTGCCAGCCTAAGGAGTGAGACCCAGTACTTC.

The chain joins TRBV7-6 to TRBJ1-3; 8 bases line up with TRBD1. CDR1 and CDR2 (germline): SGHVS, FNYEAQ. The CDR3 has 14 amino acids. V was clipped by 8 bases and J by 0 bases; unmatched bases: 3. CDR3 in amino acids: CASGTGGSGNTIYF. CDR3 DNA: TGTGCCAGCGGAACAGGGGGCTCTGGAAACACCATATATTTT.

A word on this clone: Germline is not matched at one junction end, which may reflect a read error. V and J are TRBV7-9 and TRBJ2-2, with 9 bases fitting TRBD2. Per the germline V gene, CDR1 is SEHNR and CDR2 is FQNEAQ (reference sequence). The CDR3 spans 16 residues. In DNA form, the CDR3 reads TGTTCCAGCAGCCCCCCCAGCGGGAGGCCCCCCGGGGAGCTGTTTTTT. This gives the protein CSSSPPSGRPPGELFF.

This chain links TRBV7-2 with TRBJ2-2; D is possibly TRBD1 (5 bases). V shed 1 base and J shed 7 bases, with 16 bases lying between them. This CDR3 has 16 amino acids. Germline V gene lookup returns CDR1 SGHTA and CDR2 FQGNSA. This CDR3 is CASSLEADPRGGELFF. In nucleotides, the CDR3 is TGTGCCAGCAGCTTAGAGGCCGACCCTAGGGGCGGGGAGCTGTTTTTT. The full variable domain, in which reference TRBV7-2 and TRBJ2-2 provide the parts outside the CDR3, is GAGVSQSPSNKVTEKGKDVELRCDPISGHTALYWYRQSLGQGLEFLIYFQGNSAPDKSGLPSDRFSAERTGGSVSTLTIQRTQQEDSAVYLCASSLEADPRGGELFFGEGSRLTVL.

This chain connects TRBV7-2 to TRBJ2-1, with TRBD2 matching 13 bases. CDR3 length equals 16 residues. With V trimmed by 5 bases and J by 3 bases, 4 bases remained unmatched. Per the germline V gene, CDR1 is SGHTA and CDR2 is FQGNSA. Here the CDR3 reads CASSLRTSGGYNEQFF. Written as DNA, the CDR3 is TGTGCCAGCAGCCTTAGGACTAGCGGGGGCTACAATGAGCAGTTCTTC.